This T cell receptor (beta chain) was profiled in a study of control samples from healthy donors and cancer patients. TCRdb keeps only in-frame clones here, not all; method: immunoSEQ multiplex PCR. This sample has 91,000 or so clones; 90% to 95% occur once, and the top ten carry around 1%. CDR3 size: 16 residues. V lost 0 bases to trimming and J lost 2 bases; unmatched junction nucleotides: 3. The germline CDR1 and CDR2 sequences are MNHEY and SVGAGI. This TCR derives from a young woman in good health. Sequenced sample: blood. V gene TRBV6-5 combines with J gene TRBJ2-1, with 8 bases that match TRBD2. CDR3: CASSYSAGEAYNEQFF. The CDR3 nucleotides are TGTGCCAGCAGTTACTCAGCGGGGGAAGCCTACAATGAGCAGTTCTTC.